This TCR beta chain was identified during a study of CD8 T cells in ankylosing spondylitis. With respect to this clonotype: As yet, its antigen is unknown.

Regarding the study as a whole: A TCR beta motif made of 7 to 9 highly homologous variants seemed typical of ankylosing spondylitis blood. Disease-linked clones, CD8+, were relatively rare in peripheral blood.

In making TCR beta libraries, quantitative 5'-RACE with molecular barcodes was used. TCRdb used MiXCR to reprocess the 5' RACE reads, holding one entry per CDR3 protein. The data contain under 200,000 distinct CDR3 sequences, around 9.6% of them singletons. The germline CDR1 and CDR2 sequences are SEHNR and FQNEAQ (reference sequence). Unmatched junction bases numbered 10, after V lost 8 bases and J lost 6 bases. This CDR3 spans 14 amino acids. The clonotype comes from a female donor with ankylosing spondylitis or in good health (not recorded which). V usage is TRBV7-9 and J usage is TRBJ2-1, with 7 bases aligning to TRBD2. Sequencing was carried out using blood, either unsorted or a sorted T cell fraction (not recorded which). CDR3 sequence: CASVWGGELNEQFF. The CDR3 coding sequence is TGTGCCAGCGTCTGGGGGGGAGAACTCAATGAGCAGTTCTTC.